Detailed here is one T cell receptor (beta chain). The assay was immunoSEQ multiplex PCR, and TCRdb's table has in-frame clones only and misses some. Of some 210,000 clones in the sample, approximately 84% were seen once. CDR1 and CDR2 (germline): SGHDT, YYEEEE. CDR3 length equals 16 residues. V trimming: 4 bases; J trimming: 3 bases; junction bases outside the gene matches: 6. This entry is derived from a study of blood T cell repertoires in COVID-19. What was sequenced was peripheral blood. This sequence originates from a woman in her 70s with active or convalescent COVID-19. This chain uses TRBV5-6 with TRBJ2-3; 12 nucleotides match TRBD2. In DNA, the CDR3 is TGTGCCAGCAGCGCGACTAGCGGGAGCTTTACAGATACGCAGTATTTT. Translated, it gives CASSATSGSFTDTQYF.